A selection of T cell receptor beta chains follows, all from one sample in a study of CD8+ T cells in alopecia areata. Sequenced by immunoSEQ multiplex PCR; TCRdb stores in-frame clones only, minus some. Of around 270,000 clones in the sample, 55% to 75% are singletons; the top ten hold over 1.5%. The sequencing used CD4+ T cells sorted from blood, collected at week 24, from a patient treated with tofacitinib. These receptors all come from a human donor with alopecia areata. Both conserved end residues are part of each CDR3. The order of the fields is clone size, D gene, V gene, J gene, CDR3 DNA, CDR3 protein. A D gene is named only where the DNA matches it firmly. Size is omitted from some rows. Given values are once, few, many or a class for expanded clones.

clone_size: .
d_call: TRBD2
v_call: TRBV4-2
j_call: TRBJ2-5
cdr3_nt: TGTGCCAGCAGCCAGGAACTAGCGGGGGGGCCGGAACAAGAGACCCAGTACTTC
cdr3_aa: CASSQELAGGPEQETQYF

clone_size: .
d_call: TRBD1
v_call: TRBV27
j_call: TRBJ2-1
cdr3_nt: TGTGCCAGCAGGCGGGACAGGTCCGACAATGAGCAGTTCTTC
cdr3_aa: CASRRDRSDNEQFF

clone_size: .
d_call: .
v_call: TRBV7-2
j_call: TRBJ2-3
cdr3_nt: TGTGCCAGCAGCTCATGGGAGGTCCCTCCATTCACAGATACGCAGTATTTT
cdr3_aa: CASSSWEVPPFTDTQYF

clone_size: .
d_call: TRBD2
v_call: TRBV27
j_call: TRBJ2-4
cdr3_nt: TGTGCCAGCAGTCTGGGGTCCCCGGGACTAGCGGGGCTAGCCAAAAACATTCAGTACTTC
cdr3_aa: CASSLGSPGLAGLAKNIQYF

clone_size: once
d_call: .
v_call: TRBV15
j_call: TRBJ2-7
cdr3_nt: TGTGCCACCAGCAGAGATCAGGTCTACGAGCAGTACTTC
cdr3_aa: CATSRDQVYEQYF

clone_size: .
d_call: .
v_call: TRBV29-1
j_call: TRBJ2-7
cdr3_nt: TGCAGCGTTGTGACAGCGTACGAGCAGTACTTC
cdr3_aa: CSVVTAYEQYF

clone_size: .
d_call: .
v_call: TRBV12-5
j_call: TRBJ2-7
cdr3_nt: TGTGCTAGTGGTTTGCCGTTAGACAGGCCCCCTTTCTACGAGCAGTACTTC
cdr3_aa: CASGLPLDRPPFYEQYF

clone_size: .
d_call: .
v_call: TRBV5-6
j_call: TRBJ2-3
cdr3_nt: TGTGCCAGCAGCCGGACGGGGCCAGATACGCAGTATTTT
cdr3_aa: CASSRTGPDTQYF

clone_size: .
d_call: .
v_call: TRBV15
j_call: TRBJ2-5
cdr3_nt: TGTGCCACCAGCAGGGGGCCCCTTGAAGAGACCCAGTACTTC
cdr3_aa: CATSRGPLEETQYF

clone_size: .
d_call: TRBD2
v_call: TRBV2
j_call: TRBJ2-1
cdr3_nt: TGTGCCAGCACAGGAACTAGCGGGGGGAATGAGCAGTTCTTC
cdr3_aa: CASTGTSGGNEQFF

clone_size: few
d_call: .
v_call: TRBV4-2
j_call: TRBJ2-6
cdr3_nt: TGTGCCAGCAGCCAAACGCCCCAGCTCCCCACTGGGGCCAACGTCCTGACTTTC
cdr3_aa: CASSQTPQLPTGANVLTF

clone_size: .
d_call: TRBD2
v_call: TRBV7-2
j_call: TRBJ2-7
cdr3_nt: TGTGCCAGCAGTTGGACTAGCGGCGACTACGAGCAGTACTTC
cdr3_aa: CASSWTSGDYEQYF

clone_size: .
d_call: TRBD1
v_call: TRBV6-5
j_call: TRBJ1-2
cdr3_nt: TGTGCCAGCAGTTACGGGGACAGAGCCTATGGCTACACCTTC
cdr3_aa: CASSYGDRAYGYTF

clone_size: few
d_call: TRBD1
v_call: TRBV11-1
j_call: TRBJ2-5
cdr3_nt: TGTGCCAGCAGCCCTCGGACAGGGACAGAGACCCAGTACTTC
cdr3_aa: CASSPRTGTETQYF

clone_size: .
d_call: .
v_call: TRBV28
j_call: TRBJ1-5
cdr3_nt: TGTGCCAGCAGTTTATACGGACGGCGCAATCAGCCCCAGCATTTT
cdr3_aa: CASSLYGRRNQPQHF

clone_size: few
d_call: TRBD1
v_call: TRBV5-1
j_call: TRBJ1-1
cdr3_nt: TGCGCCAGCAGCTTGAGCGGGACAGCGATTGAAGCTTTCTTT
cdr3_aa: CASSLSGTAIEAFF

clone_size: .
d_call: TRBD2
v_call: TRBV30
j_call: TRBJ2-7
cdr3_nt: TGTGCCTGGAGTGTATGGTTAGGGACTAGCGGGGGACCCTACGAGCAGTACTTC
cdr3_aa: CAWSVWLGTSGGPYEQYF

clone_size: once
d_call: .
v_call: TRBV7-9
j_call: TRBJ2-2
cdr3_nt: TGTGCCAGCAGCCGCCCAACAGGGATCAGCACCGGGGAGCTGTTTTTT
cdr3_aa: CASSRPTGISTGELFF

clone_size: .
d_call: .
v_call: TRBV30
j_call: TRBJ2-1
cdr3_nt: TGTGCCTGGAGTGCCGCCAGCGCGGGCGGGTTCTTC
cdr3_aa: CAWSAASAGGFF

clone_size: few
d_call: .
v_call: TRBV23-1
j_call: TRBJ1-2
cdr3_nt: TGCGCCAGCAGTCAAAACCCGAGATGGCGGAGGGGCTACACCTTC
cdr3_aa: CASSQNPRWRRGYTF

clone_size: once
d_call: TRBD1
v_call: TRBV29-1
j_call: TRBJ2-7
cdr3_nt: TGCAGCGTTGTTTGGCAGACAGGGGGATACGAGCAGTACTTC
cdr3_aa: CSVVWQTGGYEQYF

clone_size: .
d_call: .
v_call: TRBV2
j_call: TRBJ2-3
cdr3_nt: TGTGCCAGCAAACCGGGACCCACAGATACGCAGTATTTT
cdr3_aa: CASKPGPTDTQYF

clone_size: .
d_call: TRBD1
v_call: TRBV7-9
j_call: TRBJ1-6
cdr3_nt: TGTGCCAGCAGCTTAGTTGACAGGGGAACTTCACCCCTCCACTTT
cdr3_aa: CASSLVDRGTSPLHF

clone_size: few
d_call: .
v_call: TRBV27
j_call: TRBJ1-1
cdr3_nt: TGTGCCAGCAGTTTTCAACCCGGGAACACTGAAGCTTTCTTT
cdr3_aa: CASSFQPGNTEAFF

clone_size: once
d_call: TRBD2
v_call: TRBV29-1
j_call: TRBJ2-3
cdr3_nt: TGCAGCGTTGAAGGACCGGGACTACTCACAAATACGCAGTATTTT
cdr3_aa: CSVEGPGLLTNTQYF

clone_size: .
d_call: .
v_call: TRBV5-1
j_call: TRBJ2-1
cdr3_nt: TGCGCCAGCAGCTTAGGCGGGGTTACCTACAATGAGCAGTTCTTC
cdr3_aa: CASSLGGVTYNEQFF

clone_size: .
d_call: .
v_call: TRBV28
j_call: TRBJ1-1
cdr3_nt: TGTGCCAGCAGTTCCCGAGCTCGGGGTTGGAACACTGAAGCTTTCTTT
cdr3_aa: CASSSRARGWNTEAFF

clone_size: .
d_call: .
v_call: TRBV5-6
j_call: TRBJ2-1
cdr3_nt: TGTGCCAGCAGCTTGGGACAGGTGAACAATGAGCAGTTCTTC
cdr3_aa: CASSLGQVNNEQFF

clone_size: .
d_call: TRBD2
v_call: TRBV9
j_call: TRBJ2-5
cdr3_nt: TGTGCCAGCAGCGGGGGACTATCAGAGACCCAGTACTTC
cdr3_aa: CASSGGLSETQYF

clone_size: .
d_call: TRBD2
v_call: TRBV7-8
j_call: TRBJ2-7
cdr3_nt: TGTGCCAGCAGCTTAGTCCTAGCGGGGGGCGAGCAGTACTTC
cdr3_aa: CASSLVLAGGEQYF

clone_size: .
d_call: .
v_call: TRBV29-1
j_call: TRBJ2-3
cdr3_nt: TGCAGCGTTGCAGCCAGGGTTAGAGATACGCAGTATTTT
cdr3_aa: CSVAARVRDTQYF

clone_size: few
d_call: TRBD1
v_call: TRBV2
j_call: TRBJ2-1
cdr3_nt: TGTGCCGACAGGGCAGATCACTACAATGAGCAGTTCTTC
cdr3_aa: CADRADHYNEQFF

clone_size: .
d_call: TRBD2
v_call: TRBV29-1
j_call: TRBJ2-1
cdr3_nt: TGCAGCGAACGGACTAGCGGGGGGGCCAGGTACAATGAGCAGTTCTTC
cdr3_aa: CSERTSGGARYNEQFF

clone_size: .
d_call: TRBD1
v_call: TRBV6-5
j_call: TRBJ1-2
cdr3_nt: TGTGCCAGCAGCTACCGGACAGGGGGTGGCTACACCTTC
cdr3_aa: CASSYRTGGGYTF

clone_size: .
d_call: TRBD2
v_call: TRBV9
j_call: TRBJ2-6
cdr3_nt: TGTGCCAGCAGCGTAGTCCCAGCGGGGGTATCTGGGGCCAACGTCCTGACTTTC
cdr3_aa: CASSVVPAGVSGANVLTF

clone_size: .
d_call: TRBD1
v_call: TRBV28
j_call: TRBJ2-1
cdr3_nt: TGTGCCAGCACTGTAGGGGGCCCGGGTTACAATGAGCAGTTCTTC
cdr3_aa: CASTVGGPGYNEQFF

clone_size: .
d_call: .
v_call: TRBV5-1
j_call: TRBJ2-5
cdr3_nt: TGCGCCAGCAGCTTGGCCCTCACTCAAGAGACCCAGTACTTC
cdr3_aa: CASSLALTQETQYF

clone_size: .
d_call: .
v_call: TRBV6-5
j_call: TRBJ2-7
cdr3_nt: TGTGCCAGCAGTTACTCGATAGGTAACCACGAGCAGTACTTC
cdr3_aa: CASSYSIGNHEQYF

clone_size: few
d_call: TRBD1
v_call: TRBV19
j_call: TRBJ2-7
cdr3_nt: TGTGCCAGTGGTCCGGGACAGGCGACCTACGAGCAGTACTTC
cdr3_aa: CASGPGQATYEQYF

clone_size: .
d_call: .
v_call: TRBV5-1
j_call: TRBJ2-4
cdr3_nt: TGCGCCAGCAGCTTAGGGACCAGTTGGGCCAAAAACATTCAGTACTTC
cdr3_aa: CASSLGTSWAKNIQYF

clone_size: few
d_call: TRBD1
v_call: TRBV28
j_call: TRBJ2-2
cdr3_nt: TGTGCCAGCAGTTCGGGACAGGTGAACACCGGGGAGCTGTTTTTT
cdr3_aa: CASSSGQVNTGELFF